The TCR beta chain under discussion was sequenced for a study of T cell changes during pregnancy in multiple sclerosis. Generated by immunoSEQ multiplex PCR, the TCRdb table keeps only in-frame clones and is missing some. The data hold around 80,000 clones, with around 92% observed a single time. Trimming took 3 bases from V and 4 from J; bases not matched to a gene: 11. The germline V gene has CDR1 MGHRA and CDR2 YSYEKL. The CDR3 runs 17 residues. The specimen comprised peripheral blood, sampled before pregnancy. The source of this sequence is a female donor with multiple sclerosis, enrolled in a pregnancy study. V and J are TRBV4-1 and TRBJ2-2, with TRBD2 matching 7 bases. CDR3 bases: TGCGCCAGCAGCCACCCTCTGGGCGGGAGTACCACCGGGGAGCTGTTTTTT. Its protein is CASSHPLGGSTTGELFF.